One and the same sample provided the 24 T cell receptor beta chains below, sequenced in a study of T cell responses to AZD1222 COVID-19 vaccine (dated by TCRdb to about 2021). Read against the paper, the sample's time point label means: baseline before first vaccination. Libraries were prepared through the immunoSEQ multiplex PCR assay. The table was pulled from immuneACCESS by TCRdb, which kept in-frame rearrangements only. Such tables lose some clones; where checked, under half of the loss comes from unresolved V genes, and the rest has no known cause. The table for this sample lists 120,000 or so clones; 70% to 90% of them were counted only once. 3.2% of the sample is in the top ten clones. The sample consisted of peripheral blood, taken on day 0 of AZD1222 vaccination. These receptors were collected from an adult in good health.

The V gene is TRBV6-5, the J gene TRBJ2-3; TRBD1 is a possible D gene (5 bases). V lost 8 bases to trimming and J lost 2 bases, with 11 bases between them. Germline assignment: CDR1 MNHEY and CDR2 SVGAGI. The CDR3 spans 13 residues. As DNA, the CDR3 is TGTGCCAGCGGAGACAGATTCACAGATACGCAGTATTTT. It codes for CASGDRFTDTQYF.

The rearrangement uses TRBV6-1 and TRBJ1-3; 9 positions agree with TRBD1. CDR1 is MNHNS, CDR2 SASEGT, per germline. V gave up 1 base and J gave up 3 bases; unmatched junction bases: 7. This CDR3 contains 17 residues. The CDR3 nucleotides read TGTGCCAGCAGTGAAGGCCAACAGGGGGCGCGTGGAAACACCATATATTTT. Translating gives CASSEGQQGARGNTIYF.

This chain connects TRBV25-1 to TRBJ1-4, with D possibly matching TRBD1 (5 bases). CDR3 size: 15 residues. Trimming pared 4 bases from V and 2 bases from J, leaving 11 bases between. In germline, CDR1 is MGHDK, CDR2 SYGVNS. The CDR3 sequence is CASSVQGVTNEKLFF. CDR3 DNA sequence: TGTGCCAGCAGTGTGCAGGGAGTTACTAATGAAAAACTGTTTTTT.

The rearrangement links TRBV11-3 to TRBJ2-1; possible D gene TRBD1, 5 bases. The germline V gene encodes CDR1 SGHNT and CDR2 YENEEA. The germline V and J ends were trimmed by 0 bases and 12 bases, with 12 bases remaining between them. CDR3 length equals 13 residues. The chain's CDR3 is CASSLDPGHPQFF. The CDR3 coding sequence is TGTGCCAGCAGCTTAGATCCAGGACATCCGCAGTTCTTC.

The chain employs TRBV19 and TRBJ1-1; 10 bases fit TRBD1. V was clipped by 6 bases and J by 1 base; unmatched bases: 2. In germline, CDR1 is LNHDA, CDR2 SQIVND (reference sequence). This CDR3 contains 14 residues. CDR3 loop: CASRDRGPNTEAFF. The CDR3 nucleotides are TGTGCCAGTAGAGACAGGGGGCCGAACACTGAAGCTTTCTTT.

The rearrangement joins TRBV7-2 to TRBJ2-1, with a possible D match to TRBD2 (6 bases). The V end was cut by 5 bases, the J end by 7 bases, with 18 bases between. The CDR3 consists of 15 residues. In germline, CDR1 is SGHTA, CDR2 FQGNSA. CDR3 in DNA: TGTGCCAGCAGCCCCGGGACTGGAAAAGGGAATGAGCAGTTCTTC. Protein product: CASSPGTGKGNEQFF.

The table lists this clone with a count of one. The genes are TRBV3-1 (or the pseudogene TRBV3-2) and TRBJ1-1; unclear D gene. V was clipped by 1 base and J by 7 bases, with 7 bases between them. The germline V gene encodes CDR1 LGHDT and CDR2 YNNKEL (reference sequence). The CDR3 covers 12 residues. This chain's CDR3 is CASSQVADEAFF. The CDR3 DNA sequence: TGTGCCAGCAGCCAAGTGGCCGATGAAGCTTTCTTT.

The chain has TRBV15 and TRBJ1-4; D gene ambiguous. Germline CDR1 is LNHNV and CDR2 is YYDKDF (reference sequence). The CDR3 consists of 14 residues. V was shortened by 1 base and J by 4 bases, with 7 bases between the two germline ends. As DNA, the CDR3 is TGTGCCACCAGCAGAGCCGGATATAATGAAAAACTGTTTTTT. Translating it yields CATSRAGYNEKLFF. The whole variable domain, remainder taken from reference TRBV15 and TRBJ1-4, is DAMVIQNPRYQVTQFGKPVTLSCSQTLNHNVMYWYQQKSSQAPKLLFHYYDKDFNNEADTPDNFQSRRPNTSFCFLDIRSPGLGDTAMYLCATSRAGYNEKLFFGSGTQLSVL.

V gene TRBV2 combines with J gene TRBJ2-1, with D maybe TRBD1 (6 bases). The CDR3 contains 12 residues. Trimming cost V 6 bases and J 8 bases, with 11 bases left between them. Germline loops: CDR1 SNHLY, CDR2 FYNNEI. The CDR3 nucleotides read TGTGCCAGCAGCCGGGACATCCATGAGCAGTTCTTC. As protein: CASSRDIHEQFF.

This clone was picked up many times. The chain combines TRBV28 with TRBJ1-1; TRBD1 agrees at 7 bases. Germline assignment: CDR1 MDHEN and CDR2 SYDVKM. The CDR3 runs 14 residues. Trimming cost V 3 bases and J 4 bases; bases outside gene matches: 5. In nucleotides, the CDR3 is TGTGCCAGCAGTTTCCTCCCAGGGGGCACTGAAGCTTTCTTT. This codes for CASSFLPGGTEAFF.

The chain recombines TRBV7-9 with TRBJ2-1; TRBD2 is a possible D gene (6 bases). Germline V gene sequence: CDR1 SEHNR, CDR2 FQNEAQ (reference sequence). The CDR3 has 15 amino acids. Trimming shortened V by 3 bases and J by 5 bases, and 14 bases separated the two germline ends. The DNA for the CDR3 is TGTGCCAGCAGCTTGAGAAGCGGGTACAACAATGAGCAGTTCTTC. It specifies CASSLRSGYNNEQFF. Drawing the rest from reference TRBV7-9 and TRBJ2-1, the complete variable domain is DTGVSQNPRHKITKRGQNVTFRCDPISEHNRLYWYRQTLGQGPEFLTYFQNEAQLEKSRLLSDRFSAERPKGSFSTLEIQRTEQGDSAMYLCASSLRSGYNNEQFFGPGTRLTVL.

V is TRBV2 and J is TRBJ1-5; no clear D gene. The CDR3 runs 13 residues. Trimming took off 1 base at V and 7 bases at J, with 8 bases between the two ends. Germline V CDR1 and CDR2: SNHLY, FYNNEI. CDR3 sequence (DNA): TGTGCCAGCAGTGAAGTCAGCGGACAGCCCCAGCATTTT. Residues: CASSEVSGQPQHF.

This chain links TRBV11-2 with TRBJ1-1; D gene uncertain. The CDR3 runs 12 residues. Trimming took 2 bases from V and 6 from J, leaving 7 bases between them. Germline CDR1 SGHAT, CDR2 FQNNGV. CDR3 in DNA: TGTGCCAGCAGCTTAAGCGGTCCTGAAGCTTTCTTT. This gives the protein CASSLSGPEAFF.

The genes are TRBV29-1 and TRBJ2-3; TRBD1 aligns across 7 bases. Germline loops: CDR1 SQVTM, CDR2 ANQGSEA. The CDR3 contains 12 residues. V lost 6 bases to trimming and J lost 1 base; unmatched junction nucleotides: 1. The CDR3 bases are TGCAGCGTCGGGACAGGCACAGATACGCAGTATTTT. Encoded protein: CSVGTGTDTQYF.

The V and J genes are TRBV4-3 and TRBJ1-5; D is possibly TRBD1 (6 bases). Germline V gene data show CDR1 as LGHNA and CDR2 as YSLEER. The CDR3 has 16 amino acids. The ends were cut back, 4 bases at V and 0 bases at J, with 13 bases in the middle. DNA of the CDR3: TGCGCCAGCAGCCCCGGGACATATTATAGCAATCAGCCCCAGCATTTT. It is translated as CASSPGTYYSNQPQHF.

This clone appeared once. CDR3 DNA sequence: TGTGCCAGCAGCAACCGGAGACTAGCACAGTACAATGAGCAGTTCTTC. As protein: CASSNRRLAQYNEQFF. The chain recombines TRBV21-1 with TRBJ2-1; the D segment call TRBD2 is taken from the table without a DNA check. TRBV21-1 is termed a pseudogene. The CDR3 sequence is 16 residues long.

The CDR3 coding sequence is TGTGCCAGCAGCCCCAGACTAGGAGATACGCAGTATTTT. Its translation is CASSPRLGDTQYF. The chain has TRBV14 and TRBJ2-3, with D possibly TRBD2 on 6 matching bases. This CDR3 has 13 amino acids. V lost 4 bases and J 5 bases, leaving 10 bases between the germline ends. The germline V gene encodes CDR1 SGHDN and CDR2 FVKESK.

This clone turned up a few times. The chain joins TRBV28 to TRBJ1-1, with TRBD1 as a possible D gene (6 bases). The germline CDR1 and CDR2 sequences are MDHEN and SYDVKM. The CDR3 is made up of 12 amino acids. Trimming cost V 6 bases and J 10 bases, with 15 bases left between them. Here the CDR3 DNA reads TGTGCCAGCAGACATACAACAGGGACAGCTTTCTTT. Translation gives CASRHTTGTAFF.

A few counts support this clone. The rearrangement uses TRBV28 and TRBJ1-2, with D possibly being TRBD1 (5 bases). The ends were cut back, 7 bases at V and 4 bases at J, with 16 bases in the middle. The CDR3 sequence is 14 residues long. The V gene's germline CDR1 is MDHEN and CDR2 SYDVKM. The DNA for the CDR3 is TGTGCCAGCAAAGGGCAGGGCCGAATCTATGGCTACACCTTC. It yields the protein CASKGQGRIYGYTF.

The CDR3 DNA follows: TGTGCCAGCAGCGAGGCGGGGGGCCGTGAGCAGTTCTTC. Translated, it gives CASSEAGGREQFF. The chain combines TRBV5-4 with TRBJ2-1; 8 bases match TRBD2. Germline values: CDR1 SGHNT, CDR2 YYREEE (reference sequence). This CDR3 contains 13 residues. Unmatched junction bases numbered 6, after V lost 4 bases and J lost 9 bases.

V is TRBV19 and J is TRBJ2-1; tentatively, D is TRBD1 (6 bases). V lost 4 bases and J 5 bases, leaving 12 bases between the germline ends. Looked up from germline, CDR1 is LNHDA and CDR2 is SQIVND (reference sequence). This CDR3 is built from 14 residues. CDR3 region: CASSSGTINNEQFF. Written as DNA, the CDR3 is TGTGCCAGTAGTAGTGGGACAATCAACAATGAGCAGTTCTTC.

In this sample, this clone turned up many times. The CDR3 region is CASSHYSGSTSYEQYF. For the CDR3, the DNA is TGTGCCAGCAGCCACTATAGCGGGAGTACTTCCTACGAGCAGTACTTC. The chain is built from TRBV3-1 (or the pseudogene TRBV3-2) and TRBJ2-7; the match to TRBD2 covers 9 bases. Germline lookup yields CDR1 LGHDT and CDR2 YNNKEL (reference sequence). The CDR3 runs 16 residues. Trimming cost V 3 bases and J 1 base; bases outside gene matches: 7.

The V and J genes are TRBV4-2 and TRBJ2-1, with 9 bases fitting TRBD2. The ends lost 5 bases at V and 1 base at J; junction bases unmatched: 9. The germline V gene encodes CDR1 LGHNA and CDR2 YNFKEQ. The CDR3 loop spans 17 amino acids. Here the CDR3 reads CASSVNSGGPSYNEQFF. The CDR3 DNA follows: TGTGCCAGCAGCGTAAATAGCGGGGGTCCTTCCTACAATGAGCAGTTCTTC.

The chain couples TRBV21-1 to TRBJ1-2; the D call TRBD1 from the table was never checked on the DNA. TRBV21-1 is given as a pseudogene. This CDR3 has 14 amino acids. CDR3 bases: TGTGCCAGCAGCAAAGTGGCAGGGGTCTATGGCTACACCTTC. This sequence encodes CASSKVAGVYGYTF.